These T cell receptor beta chains were read from a single sample in a study of cytomegalovirus exposure and HLA in healthy donors. Using immunoSEQ multiplex PCR, the repertoire was profiled, and TCRdb retains in-frame clones only, with some absent. This sample yields roughly 150,000 clones, of which about three quarters are seen a single time; about 10% belongs to the top ten. Material for sequencing was PBMCs. These receptors all stem from a man aged 30 to 45 in good health and CMV-seropositive. Each CDR3 is given with its conserved first and last residue.

CDR3aa: CASSLQGAANGYTF; len: 14; v_gene: TRBV28
CDR3aa: CATSRPGGRAQETQYF; len: 16; v_gene: TRBV15
CDR3aa: CASSQLGLATDGELFF; len: 16; v_gene: TRBV4-1
CDR3aa: CASRPLIDTQYF; len: 12; v_gene: TRBV2
CDR3aa: CASSASTGGSEAFF; len: 14; v_gene: TRBV2
CDR3aa: CASSLKQGIWYGYTF; len: 15; v_gene: TRBV28
CDR3aa: CASSIRTSGNEQFF; len: 14; v_gene: TRBV19
CDR3aa: CASSTEGNQPQHF; len: 13; v_gene: TRBV6-4
CDR3aa: CASSEGQDPAYF; len: 12; v_gene: TRBV10-2
CDR3aa: CASSPLWKGGLETQYF; len: 16; v_gene: TRBV28
CDR3aa: CAWSFGLAGAQETQYF; len: 16; v_gene: TRBV30
CDR3aa: CASSQGKTQYF; len: 11; v_gene: TRBV6-5
CDR3aa: CASRSQGTLTGELFF; len: 15; v_gene: TRBV19